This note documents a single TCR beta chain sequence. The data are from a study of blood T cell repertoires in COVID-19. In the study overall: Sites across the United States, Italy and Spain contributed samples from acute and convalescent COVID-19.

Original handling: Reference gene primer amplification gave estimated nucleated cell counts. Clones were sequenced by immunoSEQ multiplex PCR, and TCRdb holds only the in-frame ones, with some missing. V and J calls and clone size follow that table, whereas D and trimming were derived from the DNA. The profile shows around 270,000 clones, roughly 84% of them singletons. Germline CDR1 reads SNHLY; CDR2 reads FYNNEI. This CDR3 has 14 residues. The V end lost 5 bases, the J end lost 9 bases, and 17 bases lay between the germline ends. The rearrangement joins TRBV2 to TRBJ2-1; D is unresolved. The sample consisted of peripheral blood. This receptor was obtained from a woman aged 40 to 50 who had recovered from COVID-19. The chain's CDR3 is CASSSTRLVGEQFF. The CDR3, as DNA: TGTGCCAGCAGTTCCACCCGCCTGGTCGGTGAGCAGTTCTTC.